This T cell receptor (beta chain) was sequenced in a study of shared clonotypes between healthy human individuals. V was trimmed by 1 base and J by 8 bases, leaving 14 bases between them. CDR1 is MNHEY and CDR2 is SMNVEV in the germline V gene (reference sequence). The CDR3 runs to 15 residues. Using immunoSEQ multiplex PCR, the repertoire was profiled, and TCRdb retains in-frame clones only, with some absent. The table shows more than 2 million clones, with roughly 94% occurring only once. This TCR was sampled from a young man in good health. The gene calls are TRBV27 and TRBJ1-4; TRBD1 is a possible D gene (5 bases). The sequenced sample consisted of naive CD4+ T cells sorted from blood. Documented subset: CD45RA+ positively selected. CDR3 nucleotides: TGTGCCAGCAGTTTATGGGCCAGGGTTGGAGAAAAACTGTTTTTT. Residues: CASSLWARVGEKLFF.